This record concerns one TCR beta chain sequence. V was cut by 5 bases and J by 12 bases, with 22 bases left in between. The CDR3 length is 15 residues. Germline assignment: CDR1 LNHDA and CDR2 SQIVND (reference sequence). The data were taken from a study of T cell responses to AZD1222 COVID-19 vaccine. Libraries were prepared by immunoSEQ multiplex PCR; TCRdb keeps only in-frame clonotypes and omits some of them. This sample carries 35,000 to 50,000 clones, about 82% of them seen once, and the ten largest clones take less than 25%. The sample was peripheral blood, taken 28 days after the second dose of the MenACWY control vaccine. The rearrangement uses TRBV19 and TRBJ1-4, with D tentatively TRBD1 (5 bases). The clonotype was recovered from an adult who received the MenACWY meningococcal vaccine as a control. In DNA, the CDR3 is TGTGCCAGTAGTCCCGGGACGGCCGTCGCGTGGGAACTGTTTTTT. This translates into CASSPGTAVAWELFF.